These 15 T cell receptor beta chains originate from one sample sequenced in a study of T cells after yellow fever vaccination. TCRdb reprocessed the 5' RACE reads via MiXCR and lists one record per CDR3 protein. The profile covers fewer than 450,000 distinct CDR3 sequences, with almost 4% appearing a single time and more than 20% taken by the ten largest. The sequences come from PBMCs, collected 5 days after the yellow fever booster vaccination. The receptors shown here come from a man between 18 and 29 years old who received the YFV17D yellow fever vaccine.

This clonotype was counted many times. J is TRBJ2-5 and V is TRBV20-1, with a weak D call TRBD2 (7 bases). Trimming took off 3 bases at V and 5 bases at J, with 19 bases between the two ends. Germline V lookup: CDR1 DFQATT, CDR2 SNEGSKA (reference sequence). The CDR3 spans 15 residues. This chain's CDR3 is CSASPRGATWETQYF. In nucleotides, the CDR3 is TGCAGTGCTAGTCCCCGGGGGGCTACTTGGGAGACCCAGTACTTC.

This chain joins TRBV3-1 and TRBJ2-2; D call uncertain. Trimming took 4 bases from V and 10 from J, leaving 19 bases between them. Per the germline V gene, CDR1 is LGHDT and CDR2 is YNNKEL (reference sequence). The CDR3 spans 15 residues. CDR3 in DNA: TGTGCCAGCAGCCTCTCCTGGGTGGCGCTGGAGGAGCTGTTTTTT. Its protein product is CASSLSWVALEELFF. The whole variable domain, remainder taken from reference TRBV3-1 and TRBJ2-2, is DTAVSQTPKYLVTQMGNDKSIKCEQNLGHDTMYWYKQDSKKFLKIMFSYNNKELIINETVPNRFSPKSPDKAHLNLHINSLELGDSAVYFCASSLSWVALEELFFGEGSRLTVL.

The CDR3 spells CASSLGPRAGDEDTQYF. The CDR3 DNA reads TGCGCCAGCAGCTTGGGTCCTAGAGCGGGAGACGAAGATACGCAGTATTTT. The chain combines TRBV5-1 with TRBJ2-3; 8 bases map to TRBD2. After removal of 0 bases from V and 5 bases from J, the junction contained 11 bases not matched to a gene. The CDR3 consists of 17 residues. Germline V gene data show CDR1 as SGHRS and CDR2 as YFSETQ.

This clonotype turned up a few times. The V and J genes are TRBV20-1 and TRBJ1-5; a weak D match, TRBD1 (6 bases). Germline V gene sequence: CDR1 DFQATT, CDR2 SNEGSKA (reference sequence). CDR3 length: 14 residues. Trimming took off 6 bases at V and 7 bases at J, with 19 bases between the two ends. The CDR3 loop reads CSASDGGREQPQHF. In DNA, the CDR3 is TGCAGTGCCTCGGACGGGGGCAGGGAACAGCCCCAGCATTTT.

This clonotype appeared many times. The V gene is TRBV5-1, the J gene TRBJ1-1; no definite D call. Germline CDR1 SGHRS, CDR2 YFSETQ. Trimming pared 0 bases from V and 0 bases from J, leaving 3 bases between. The CDR3 covers 13 residues. CDR3 sequence (DNA): TGCGCCAGCAGCTTGGCGGTGAACACTGAAGCTTTCTTT. This sequence encodes CASSLAVNTEAFF.

This clonotype was counted between two and nine times. This chain links TRBV6-5 with TRBJ2-3, with D possibly called TRBD1 or TRBD2 (5 bases each). The CDR3 extends over 18 amino acids. V lost 2 bases to trimming and J lost 0 bases, with 18 bases between them. Per the germline V gene, CDR1 is MNHEY and CDR2 is SVGAGI. The CDR3 region has the DNA TGTGCCAGCAGTTACCGCGCCGGGACCTGGGCCAGCACAGATACGCAGTATTTT. Translating it yields CASSYRAGTWASTDTQYF.

There are a few counts of this clonotype. CDR3 DNA: TGCGCCAGCAGCCAAGGTTGGGGAGAGGATGAAAAACTGTTTTTT. Encoded protein: CASSQGWGEDEKLFF. The chain employs TRBV4-3 and TRBJ1-4; D is uncertain. CDR1 is LGHNA, CDR2 YSLEER, per germline. The CDR3 sequence is 15 residues long. The V and J ends lost 1 base and 6 bases respectively, with 12 bases between them.

This clonotype was counted only a few times. The gene calls are TRBV5-1 and TRBJ1-2; D unclear. CDR1 and CDR2 (germline): SGHRS, YFSETQ. The CDR3 is 15 residues long. V lost 0 bases, J lost 3 bases, and 12 bases lay in between. The CDR3 nucleotides read TGCGCCAGCAGCTTGGCCGTTGGCGGATACTATGGCTACACCTTC. Protein sequence: CASSLAVGGYYGYTF.

This clonotype showed up just a few times. V usage is TRBV6-5 and J usage is TRBJ1-4, with 7 nucleotides matching TRBD1. After removal of 1 base from V and 3 bases from J, the junction contained 5 bases not matched to a gene. This CDR3 region has 16 residues. CDR1 is MNHEY, CDR2 SVGAGI, per germline. For the CDR3, the DNA is TGTGCCAGCAGTTACTTACAGGGGTCGGCTAATGAAAAACTGTTTTTT. This sequence encodes CASSYLQGSANEKLFF.

This clonotype was seen a handful of times. The chain is built from TRBV20-1 and TRBJ2-7, with unresolved D. CDR1 is DFQATT, CDR2 SNEGSKA, per germline (reference sequence). The CDR3 runs to 11 residues. The V end lost 7 bases, the J end lost 5 bases, and 12 bases lay between the germline ends. The chain's CDR3 is CSGLGSDEQYF. CDR3 in DNA: TGCAGTGGGTTAGGGTCCGACGAGCAGTACTTC.

About this clonotype: A much more abundant neighbour one base away suggests this may be a read error. The conserved closing phenylalanine or tryptophan is absent in this CDR3, likely reflecting a read error. The chain uses TRBV18 and TRBJ1-1; the match to TRBD1 covers 12 bases. Unmatched junction bases numbered 8, after V lost 5 bases and J lost 4 bases. CDR3 size: 16 residues. CDR1 is KGHSH and CDR2 is LQKENI in the germline V gene. The DNA for the CDR3 is TGTGCCAGCTCATTCGGGACAGGGGGCTCTGGCACTGAAGCTTTCTGT. This sequence encodes CASSFGTGGSGTEAFC.

This clonotype was seen only a few times. The chain uses TRBV6-1 and TRBJ1-1; TRBD1 might be the D (5 bases). V lost 7 bases to trimming and J lost 3 bases, with 15 bases between them. Germline CDR1 MNHNS, CDR2 SASEGT. This CDR3 has 14 residues. The CDR3: CASNPRVEDTEAFF. CDR3 DNA sequence: TGTGCCAGCAACCCCAGGGTTGAGGACACTGAAGCTTTCTTT.

The table lists this clonotype with a count of one. The chain has TRBV6-1 and TRBJ2-2, with D possibly matching TRBD1 (5 bases). Germline V gene sequence: CDR1 MNHNS, CDR2 SASEGT. This CDR3 spans 15 amino acids. V was shortened by 4 bases and J by 3 bases, with 12 bases between the two germline ends. The CDR3 DNA follows: TGTGCCAGCAGTGCGGACACTCCGTACACCGGGGAGCTGTTTTTT. It encodes CASSADTPYTGELFF.

V and J are TRBV2 and TRBJ2-2; 8 nucleotides line up with TRBD2. CDR3 length: 13 amino acids. Germline values: CDR1 SNHLY, CDR2 FYNNEI. The V segment lost 8 bases and the J segment 4 bases; nucleotides outside the gene matches: 3. For the CDR3, the DNA is TGTGCCAGCCGGACTAGCCCCACCGGGGAGCTGTTTTTT. This codes for CASRTSPTGELFF.

This clonotype has just a few counts. CDR3 sequence: CSAIVLAAYTDTQYF. CDR3 in DNA: TGCAGTGCTATCGTGCTAGCGGCTTACACAGATACGCAGTATTTT. The V call is TRBV20-1, the J call TRBJ2-3, with 7 bases identical to TRBD2. The CDR3 is 15 amino acids. The J segment lost 2 bases and the V segment lost 4 bases, leaving 9 bases of the junction unmatched. Germline CDR1 is DFQATT and CDR2 is SNEGSKA (reference sequence).